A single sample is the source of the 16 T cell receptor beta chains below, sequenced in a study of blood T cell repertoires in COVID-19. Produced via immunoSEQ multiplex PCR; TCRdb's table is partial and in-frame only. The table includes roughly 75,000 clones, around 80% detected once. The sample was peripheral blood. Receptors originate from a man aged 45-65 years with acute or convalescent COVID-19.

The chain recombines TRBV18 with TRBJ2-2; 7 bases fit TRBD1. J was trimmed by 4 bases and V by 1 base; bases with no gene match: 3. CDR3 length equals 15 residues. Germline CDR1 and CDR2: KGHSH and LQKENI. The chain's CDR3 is CASSPLRTGTGELFF. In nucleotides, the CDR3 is TGTGCCAGCTCACCACTCAGGACAGGCACCGGGGAGCTGTTTTTT.

The CDR3 bases are TGTGCCAGCAGGGGGACAGGGGGATCTGGGGCCAACGTCCTGACTTTC. Amino acid sequence: CASRGTGGSGANVLTF. The J gene is TRBJ2-6, the V gene TRBV3-1 (or the pseudogene TRBV3-2); TRBD1 matches at 11 bases. J gave up 1 base and V 6 bases, and 2 bases lay outside the gene matches. CDR3 length equals 16 residues. Germline V lookup: CDR1 LGHDT, CDR2 YNNKEL (reference sequence).

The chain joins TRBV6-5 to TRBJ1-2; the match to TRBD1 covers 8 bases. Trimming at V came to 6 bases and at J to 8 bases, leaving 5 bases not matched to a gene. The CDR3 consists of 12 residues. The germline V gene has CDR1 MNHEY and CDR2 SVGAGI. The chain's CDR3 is CASRQTGEGYTF. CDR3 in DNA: TGTGCCAGCAGGCAGACAGGGGAGGGCTACACCTTC.

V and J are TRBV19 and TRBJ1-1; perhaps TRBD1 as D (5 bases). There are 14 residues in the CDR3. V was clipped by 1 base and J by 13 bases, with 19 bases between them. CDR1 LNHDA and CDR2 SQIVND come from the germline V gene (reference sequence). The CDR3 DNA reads TGTGCCAGTAGTATAGGGGGCCTGGGGGGGATGTTTTTCTTT. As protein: CASSIGGLGGMFFF.

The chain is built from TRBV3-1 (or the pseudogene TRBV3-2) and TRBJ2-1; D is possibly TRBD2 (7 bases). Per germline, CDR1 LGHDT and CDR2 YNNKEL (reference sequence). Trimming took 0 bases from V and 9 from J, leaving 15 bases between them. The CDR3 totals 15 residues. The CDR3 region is CASSQEPQGRGEQFF. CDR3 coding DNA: TGTGCCAGCAGCCAAGAGCCGCAGGGGAGGGGTGAGCAGTTCTTC.

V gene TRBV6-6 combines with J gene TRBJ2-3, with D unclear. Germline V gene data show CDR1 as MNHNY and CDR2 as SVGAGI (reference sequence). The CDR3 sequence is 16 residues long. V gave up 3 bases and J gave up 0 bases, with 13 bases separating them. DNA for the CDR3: TGTGCCAGCAGTTATTGGGCCCGATCTAGCACAGATACGCAGTATTTT. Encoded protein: CASSYWARSSTDTQYF.

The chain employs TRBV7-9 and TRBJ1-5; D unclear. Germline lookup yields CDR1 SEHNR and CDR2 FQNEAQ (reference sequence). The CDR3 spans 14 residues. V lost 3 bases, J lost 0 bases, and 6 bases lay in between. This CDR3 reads CASSFGDSNQPQHF. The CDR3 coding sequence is TGTGCCAGCAGCTTCGGAGATAGCAATCAGCCCCAGCATTTT.

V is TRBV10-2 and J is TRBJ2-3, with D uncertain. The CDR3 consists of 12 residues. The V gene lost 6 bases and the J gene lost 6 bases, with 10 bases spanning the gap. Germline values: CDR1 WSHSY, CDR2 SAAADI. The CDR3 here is CASSLDRDTQYF. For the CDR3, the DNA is TGCGCCAGCAGCCTCGATCGGGATACGCAGTATTTT.

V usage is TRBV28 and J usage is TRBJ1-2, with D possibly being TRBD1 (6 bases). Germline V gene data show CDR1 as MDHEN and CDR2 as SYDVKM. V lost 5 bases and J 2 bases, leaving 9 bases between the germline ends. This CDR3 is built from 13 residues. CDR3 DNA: TGTGCCAGCAGTAAACAGGGAAACTATGGCTACACCTTC. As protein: CASSKQGNYGYTF.

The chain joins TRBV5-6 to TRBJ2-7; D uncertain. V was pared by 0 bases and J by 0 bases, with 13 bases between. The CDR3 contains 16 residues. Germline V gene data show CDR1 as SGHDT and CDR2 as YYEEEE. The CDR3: CASSLGAGKSSYEQYF. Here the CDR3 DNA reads TGTGCCAGCAGCTTGGGGGCCGGAAAGAGCTCCTACGAGCAGTACTTC.

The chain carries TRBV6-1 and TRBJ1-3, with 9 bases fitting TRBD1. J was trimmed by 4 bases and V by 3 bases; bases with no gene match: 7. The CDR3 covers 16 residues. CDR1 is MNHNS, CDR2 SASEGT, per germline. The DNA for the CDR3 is TGTGCCAGCAGTGACCTCGGACAGGGGATGGGAAACACCATATATTTT. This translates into CASSDLGQGMGNTIYF.

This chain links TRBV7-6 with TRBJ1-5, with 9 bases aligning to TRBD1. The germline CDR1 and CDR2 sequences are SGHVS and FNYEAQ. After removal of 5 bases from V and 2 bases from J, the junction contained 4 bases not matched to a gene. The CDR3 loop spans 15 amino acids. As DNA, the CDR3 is TGTGCCAGCAGCCCGGGACAGGGTGGCAATCAGCCCCAGCATTTT. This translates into CASSPGQGGNQPQHF.

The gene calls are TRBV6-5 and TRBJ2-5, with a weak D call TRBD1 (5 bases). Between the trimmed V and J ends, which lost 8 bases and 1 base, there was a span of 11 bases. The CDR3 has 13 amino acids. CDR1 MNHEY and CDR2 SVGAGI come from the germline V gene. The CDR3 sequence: CASVIGAQETQYF. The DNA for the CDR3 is TGTGCCAGCGTTATAGGGGCCCAAGAGACCCAGTACTTC.

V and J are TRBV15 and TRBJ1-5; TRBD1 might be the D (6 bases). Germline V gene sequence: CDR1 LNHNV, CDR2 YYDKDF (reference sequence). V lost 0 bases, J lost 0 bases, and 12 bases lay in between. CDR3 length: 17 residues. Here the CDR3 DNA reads TGTGCCACCAGCAGAGACTTGAACAGGGTTAGCAATCAGCCCCAGCATTTT. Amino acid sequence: CATSRDLNRVSNQPQHF.

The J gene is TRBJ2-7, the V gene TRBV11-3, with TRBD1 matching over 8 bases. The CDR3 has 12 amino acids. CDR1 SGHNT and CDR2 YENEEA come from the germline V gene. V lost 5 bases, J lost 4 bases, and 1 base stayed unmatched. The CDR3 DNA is TGTGCCAGCAGCAGGACAGGGTACGAGCAGTACTTC. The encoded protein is CASSRTGYEQYF.

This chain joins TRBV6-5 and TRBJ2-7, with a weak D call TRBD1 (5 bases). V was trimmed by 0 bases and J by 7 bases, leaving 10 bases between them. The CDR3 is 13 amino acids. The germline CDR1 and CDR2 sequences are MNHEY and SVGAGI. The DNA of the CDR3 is TGTGCCAGCAGTTACTCGGCAGGGTTGGAGCAGTACTTC. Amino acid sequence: CASSYSAGLEQYF.